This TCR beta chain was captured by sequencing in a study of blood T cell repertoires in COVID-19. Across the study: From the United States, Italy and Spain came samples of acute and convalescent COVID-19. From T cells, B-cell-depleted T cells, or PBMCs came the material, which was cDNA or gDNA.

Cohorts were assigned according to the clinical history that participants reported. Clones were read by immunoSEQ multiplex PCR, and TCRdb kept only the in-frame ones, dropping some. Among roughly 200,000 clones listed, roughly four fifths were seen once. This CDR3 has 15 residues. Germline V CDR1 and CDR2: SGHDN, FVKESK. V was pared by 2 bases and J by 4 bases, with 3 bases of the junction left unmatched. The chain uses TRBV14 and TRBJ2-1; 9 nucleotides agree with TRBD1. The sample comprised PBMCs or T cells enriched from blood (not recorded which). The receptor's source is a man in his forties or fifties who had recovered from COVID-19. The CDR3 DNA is TGTGCCAGCAGCCAACGGGACAGGGAATACAATGAGCAGTTCTTC. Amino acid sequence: CASSQRDREYNEQFF.